This TCR beta chain appears in the sequencing data of a study of cytomegalovirus exposure and HLA in healthy donors listed by TCRdb under 2017. Regarding the study in general: An earlier analysis of about 560 of the donors reported 276 Gb of sequence data and 117 million unique TCR beta sequences obtained from roughly 170 million T cells. All discovery cohort repertoires had been generated using a single sequencing platform. A later analysis re-analyzed previously published TCR beta repertoires from approximately 700 donors and added high-resolution HLA genotyping to study TCR occurrence patterns. The genetic ancestry cluster associated with self-reported Caucasian donors included around four fifths of the approximately 400 genotyped donors. A later genetic analysis used genome-wide SNP genotypes for about 60% of the 666 donors, treating that subset as a discovery cohort. Typing coverage varied by locus: roughly 620-640 donors for A, B, C, DRB1 and DQB1; roughly 500 for DQA1; about 590 for DPA1; roughly 450 for DPB1. Alongside the repertoire data, information on donor age, sex, ethnicity and CMV serostatus was compiled. Approximately 300 gigabases of sequencing data and 78 million or so unique TCR sequences were included in an early release covering about 600 HLA-typed donors. In the later analysis, no new phenotypic data were used to find candidate immune exposures; instead, reliance was placed on TCR beta sequences and their occurrence across donors. Because of strong linkage in the cohort, 4 to 6 DR-DQ haplotypes were treated as single units for association and clustering. An earlier analysis of about 600 of the donors used high-throughput TCR beta sequencing to judge whether each TCR beta V gene segment behaved as functional or pseudogenic. To predict cytomegalovirus infection status, the study combined high-throughput TCR immunosequencing, statistical association of individual TCRs with disease status, and machine learning. The study was designed to test whether signatures of past pathogen exposure could be identified by cataloging public T cell receptors. Both class I and class II loci were covered by HLA typing, at four-digit resolution. Using immunosequencing, the study profiled T cell repertoires from some 670 subjects and related those repertoires to cytomegalovirus serostatus. A separate validation cohort of roughly 130 different subjects was used in addition to the approximately 700-subject first cohort. Among some 400 genotyped donors of the cohort, an average of approximately 240,000 unique TCR beta nucleotide sequences were sequenced per donor, roughly 18% of them non-productive. Study-level results and caveats: Compared with equally common non-associated chains, HLA-associated TCR beta chains in a later analysis were more clonally expanded and had lower generation probabilities. In a later analysis, several top co-occurrence clusters were reported to appear linked to parvovirus B19, influenza, CMV and Epstein-Barr virus. In a later genetic analysis, fewer N-insertions in productive TCRs were reported among donors in an Asian-associated ancestry cluster than the approximately 630-donor mean. The study listed 150 to 200 TCR beta chains as associated with cytomegalovirus. The 87-base-pair reads could not distinguish some IMGT-functional V segments, including TRBV6-2 and TRBV6-3, so those segments were excluded. Across donors, most TCR sequences were observed very rarely, whereas some public TCRs were present in many individuals. A group of highly shared sequence variants was considered likely to be a technical artifact of the sequencing pipeline. Three of the identified cytomegalovirus-associated TCR beta chains were confirmed in vitro to be specific for cytomegalovirus antigens. A later genetic analysis associated a missense DCLRE1C variant with V-gene and J-gene trimming of TCR beta chains, and an independent cohort replicated the association. The classifier was reported to diagnose cytomegalovirus status with high specificity and sensitivity in both the original cohort and the validation cohort. In a later analysis, 16,951 TCR beta sequences were associated with specific HLA alleles at a false discovery rate of 0.05. When HLA alleles, especially DR and DQ, strongly co-occurred, TCR associations were difficult to assign to individual alleles. The authors suggested that the approach could potentially be generalized to other disease states and immunological phenotypes. In an earlier analysis of 587 of the donors, most TCR beta V segments appeared in productive rearrangements about 87% or about 30% of the time, broadly matching IMGT annotations. According to a later analysis, most CMV-associated TCR beta chains appeared to be HLA-restricted, and the HLA associations seemed to be driven largely by CMV exposure. In a later analysis, the rate of TCR association differed among HLA loci, with DRB1 alleles having the most associated TCRs and HLA-C alleles having the fewest. Sequencing depth was assumed to be roughly uniform across donors in the presence/absence analyses, though that assumption may not hold. Correlated functional status among segregating V segments might reflect linkage disequilibrium, but an unknown experimental factor could not be ruled out. In this cohort, only TCR beta chains were sequenced, and detectable features were limited by the absence of alpha or paired-chain data. Because counts were too low, some 17 rarely observed V segments, including chromosome 9 orphons, were left out of the earlier analysis of 500 to 750 of the donors. A further reported finding was that TCR beta sequences accurately predicted the HLA-A and HLA-B alleles for most subjects in the first cohort. Because HLA typing was missing for some donors at each locus, association tests included only the typed subset. Immune exposure information for the cohort was limited to CMV serostatus.

Details on this clone: Its binding antigen is unknown. Base qualities are not at hand, and no much larger clone is one base apart.

The cohort consisted of 666 healthy bone marrow donors. At the time of sampling, all cohort members were nominally healthy, though unrecorded immune exposures were likely present. The donor was CMV seronegative and was included in the group of 352 seronegative cohort members. A peripheral blood sample was provided by each donor, and peripheral blood mononuclear cells were used for TCR beta sequencing. Genomic DNA extraction from the blood cell samples was performed with the Qiagen DNeasy Blood Extraction Kit. The library was produced with the immunoSEQ multiplex PCR assay. For the multiplex PCR, a mixture combining 60 forward primers for TCR Vbeta segments and 13 reverse primers for TCR Jbeta segments was used. Amplification of the CDR3 region of rearranged TCR beta genes was performed with a multiplex PCR assay on genomic DNA. Amplified TCR beta libraries were sequenced as 87-base-pair reads on the Illumina HiSeq System. As for the authors' bioinformatics: A later analysis counted tens of millions of unique TCR beta chains across the roughly 700 repertoires, and roughly 11 million of these chains were shared by at least two donors. To remove PCR and sequencing errors, raw reads were error-corrected and collapsed into unique sequences using a nearest-neighbor algorithm that merged closely related sequences. V, D and J gene segments were assigned by aligning CDR3 sequences to IMGT reference sequences. For a sequence to be retained, at least a six-nucleotide match to both a V gene segment and a J gene segment was required. A rearrangement counted as productive if the CDR3 had no stop codons and remained in frame with V and J, and every other rearrangement counted as non-productive. CDR3 was defined according to IMGT convention as the region running from the second conserved V-encoded cysteine to the conserved J-encoded phenylalanine. The earlier analysis of 500 to 650 of the donors excluded any sequence lacking an unambiguous match to a single V gene segment. In an earlier analysis of some 590 of the donors, a V segment was called functional when productive rearrangements were above 56.7%, and segregating when the standard deviation between donors exceeded 5%. To diagnose cytomegalovirus status from the catalog of TCR beta chain sequences, a statistical classification framework was built. In a later analysis, TCR nucleotide sequences were compared against IMGT/GENE-DB human TR gene sequences so that V and J genes could be assigned. In a later analysis, CDR3 sequences and most-parsimonious VDJ recombination scenarios were assigned using the TCRdist pipeline. A later analysis defined each TCR beta chain by its CDR3 amino acid sequence plus V-gene family, and excluded reads lacking a unique V-gene family. In a later analysis, 500 to 700 highly shared, low-generation-probability nucleotide sequences were removed to address suspected cross-contamination and a sequencing artifact. A later analysis calculated a clonal expansion index for each public chain from normalized within-repertoire ranks of inferred template counts. In a later analysis, generation probabilities were computed using a VDJ recombination model fitted to out-of-frame rearrangements, and the results were checked against IGoR. Hypergeometric tests were used in a later analysis to score TCR-TCR, TCR-HLA and TCR-CMV co-occurrence, with a repertoire-size bias correction applied to the TCR pairs. To estimate false discovery rates, a later analysis permuted the HLA or CMV assignments 20 times. In a later analysis, co-occurring TCRs were grouped using DBSCAN, and TCRdist sequence similarity was added for clustering within HLA-allele-positive subsets. Repertoires with fewer than 30,000 or more than 120,000 public chains were left out of co-occurrence clustering, as were five repertoires with anomalous nucleotide sharing. Entries here come from immuneACCESS through TCRdb and include only in-frame sequences with V and J called. Some clones fail to appear in such tables; in the studies checked, an unresolved V gene covers under half of the shortfall, and the cause of the remainder is unknown. Clone size and V and J calls were adopted from that table, with D and trimming inferred from the DNA. For this sample the table gives some 120,000 clones, of which 81% were detected only once. The ten top clones hold 3.5% to 4.5% of the sample.

V is pruned by 8 bases and J by 8 bases, leaving 9 bases of the junction without a gene match. The CDR3 spans 15 residues, from the cysteine through the phenylalanine. CDR3 DNA only is kept here, 45 bases in frame from base 1. CDR1 and CDR2 (LNHDA, SQIVND) derive from the germline V gene (reference sequence). Sequencing was done on a sample of PBMCs. In this chain, TRBV19 is recombined with TRBJ2-1; TRBD2 aligns with 13 central bases. The receptor comes from a woman aged 25 to 39 in good health and CMV-seronegative. CDR3 protein: CASAAGTSGKDEQFF. The nucleotide sequence reads TGTGCCAGTGCCGCCGGGACTAGCGGGAAAGATGAGCAGTTCTTC.